This T cell receptor (beta chain) was sequenced during a study of chemoradiotherapy in HPV16-positive cancers. Produced via immunoSEQ multiplex PCR; TCRdb's table is partial and in-frame only. This sample yields 11,000 or so clones, of which roughly 63% are seen a single time; around 19% belongs to the top ten. The receptor comes from a human donor with HPV-associated anogenital cancer. Sampling was done from a patient who underwent chemoradiotherapy.

The CDR3 DNA reads TGTGCCAGCAGTTTCCGAGGAGACGAGCAGTACTTC. Protein product: CASSFRGDEQYF. The genes are TRBV27 and TRBJ2-7; D is unclear. The CDR3 spans 12 residues. Germline assignment: CDR1 MNHEY and CDR2 SMNVEV (reference sequence). The ends were cut back, 3 bases at V and 5 bases at J, with 8 bases in the middle.